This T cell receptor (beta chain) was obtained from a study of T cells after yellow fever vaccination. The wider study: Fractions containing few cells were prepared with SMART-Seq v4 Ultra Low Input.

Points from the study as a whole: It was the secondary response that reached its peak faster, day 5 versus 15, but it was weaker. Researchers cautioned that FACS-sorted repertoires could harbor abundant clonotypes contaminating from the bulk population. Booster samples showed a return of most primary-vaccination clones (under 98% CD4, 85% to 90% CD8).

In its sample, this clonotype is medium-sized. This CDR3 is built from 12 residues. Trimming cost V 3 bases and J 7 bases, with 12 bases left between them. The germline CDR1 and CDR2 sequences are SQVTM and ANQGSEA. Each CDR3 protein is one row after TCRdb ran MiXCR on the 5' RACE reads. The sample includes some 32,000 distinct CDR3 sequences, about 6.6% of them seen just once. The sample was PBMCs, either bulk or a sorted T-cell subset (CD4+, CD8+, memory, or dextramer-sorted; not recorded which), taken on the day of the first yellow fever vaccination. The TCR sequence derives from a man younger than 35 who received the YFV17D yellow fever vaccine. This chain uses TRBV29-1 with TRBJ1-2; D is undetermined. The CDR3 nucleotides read TGCAGCGTTGACGACGGAATGGGTGGCTACACCTTC. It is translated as CSVDDGMGGYTF.